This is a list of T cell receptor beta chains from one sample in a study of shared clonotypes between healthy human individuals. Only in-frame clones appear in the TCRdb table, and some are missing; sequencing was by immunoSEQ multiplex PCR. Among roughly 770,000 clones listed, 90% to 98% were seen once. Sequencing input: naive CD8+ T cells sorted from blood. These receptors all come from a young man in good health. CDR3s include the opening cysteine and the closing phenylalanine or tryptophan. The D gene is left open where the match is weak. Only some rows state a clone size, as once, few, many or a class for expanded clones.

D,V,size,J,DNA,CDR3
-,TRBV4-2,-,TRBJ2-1,TGTGCCAGCGGCGGGTCTAGCGAGAATGAGCAGTTCTTC,CASGGSSENEQFF
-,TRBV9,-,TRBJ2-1,TGTGCCAGCAGCGTAGAAGACCGCTACAATGAGCAGTTCTTC,CASSVEDRYNEQFF
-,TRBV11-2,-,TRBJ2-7,TGTGCCAGCAGCGTTGACAGCTCCTACGAGCAGTACTTC,CASSVDSSYEQYF
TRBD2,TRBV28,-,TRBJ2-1,TGTGCCAGCAGTACTAGCGGGGGAAGCTCCTACAATGAGCAGTTCTTC,CASSTSGGSSYNEQFF
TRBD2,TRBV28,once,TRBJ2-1,TGTGCCAGCAGTTTGTGTGGTAGCGGGAGGGCGTGTGAGCAGTTCTTC,CASSLCGSGRACEQFF
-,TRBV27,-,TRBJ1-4,TGTGCCAGCAGTCCAGGGACGGTGGAAAAACTGTTTTTT,CASSPGTVEKLFF
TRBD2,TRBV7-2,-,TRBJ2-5,TGTGCCAGCAGCCCCCAAGTGGCGGGAGTTATTGAGACCCAGTACTTC,CASSPQVAGVIETQYF
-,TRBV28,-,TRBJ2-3,TGTGCCAGCAGTTTAGATTCTGGGATCGCAGATACGCAGTATTTT,CASSLDSGIADTQYF
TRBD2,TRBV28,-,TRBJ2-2,TGTGCCAGCAGTCCATTACTAGCGGGGACGAACACCGGGGAGCTGTTTTTT,CASSPLLAGTNTGELFF
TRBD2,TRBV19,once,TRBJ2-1,TGTGCCAGTAGTTCCGCGGGAGGGCCAGGGAATGAGCAGTTCTTC,CASSSAGGPGNEQFF
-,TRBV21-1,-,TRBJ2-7,TGTGCCAGCAGCAAACCCCGACAGGGGACTATCCCCTACGAGCAGTACTTC,CASSKPRQGTIPYEQYF
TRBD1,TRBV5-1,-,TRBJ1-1,TGCGCCAGCAGCCAAGGGACAGCGGCGAACACTGAAGCTTTCTTT,CASSQGTAANTEAFF
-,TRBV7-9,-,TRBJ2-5,TGTGCCAGCAGCTTAGATGGAGAGACCCAGTACTTC,CASSLDGETQYF
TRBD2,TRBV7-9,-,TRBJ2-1,TGTGCCAGCAGCTTAGCGCTCCTGACTAGCGGGGGCAATGAGCAGTTCTTC,CASSLALLTSGGNEQFF
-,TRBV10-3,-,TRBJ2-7,TGTGCCATCAGCCCTTTAGATGACGAGCAGTACTTC,CAISPLDDEQYF
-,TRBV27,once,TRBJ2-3,TGTGCCAGCAGTTTATCGGCTGGCACAGATACGCAGTATTTT,CASSLSAGTDTQYF
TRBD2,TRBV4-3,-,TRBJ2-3,TGCGCCAGCAGCCTTGACGCCAGCGGGGGAAGCACAGATACGCAGTATTTT,CASSLDASGGSTDTQYF
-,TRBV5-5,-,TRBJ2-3,TGTGCCAGCAGCTTGGGGGTTGGGGGCGACTCAGATACGCAGTATTTT,CASSLGVGGDSDTQYF
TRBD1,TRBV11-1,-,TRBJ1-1,TGTGCCAGCAGCTTAGCGGACAGGGGGCGCACTGAAGCTTTCTTT,CASSLADRGRTEAFF
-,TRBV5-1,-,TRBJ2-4,TGCGCCAGCAGCCACGTTGATGCGGCCAAAAACATTCAGTACTTC,CASSHVDAAKNIQYF
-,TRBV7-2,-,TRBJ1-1,TGTGCCAGCAGCACCCATAAGGGGTATGAAGCTTTCTTT,CASSTHKGYEAFF
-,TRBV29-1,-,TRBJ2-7,TGCAGCGTTGAAGATCAGGAGTACGAGCAGTACTTC,CSVEDQEYEQYF
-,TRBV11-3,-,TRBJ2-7,TGTGCCAGCAGCTTAGAGGGGTCCAGGGAGCAGTACTTC,CASSLEGSREQYF
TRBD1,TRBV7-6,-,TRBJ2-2,TGTGCCAGCAGCTTTGGACAGGGCCCCACCGGGGAGCTGTTTTTT,CASSFGQGPTGELFF
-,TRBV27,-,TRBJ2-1,TGTGCCAGCGTGGGAGTCTCCTACAATGAGCAGTTCTTC,CASVGVSYNEQFF
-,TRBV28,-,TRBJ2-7,TGTGCCAGCAGTTTATCCCGTGGGCCAGTCTACGAGCAGTACTTC,CASSLSRGPVYEQYF
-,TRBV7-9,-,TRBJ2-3,TGTGCCAGCAGCTTAATTGGGCCCACCTGGAGCACAGATACGCAGTATTTT,CASSLIGPTWSTDTQYF
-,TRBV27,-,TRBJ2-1,TGTGCCAGCAGTTTAGAGAGAGGGCCGTATGAGCAGTTCTTC,CASSLERGPYEQFF
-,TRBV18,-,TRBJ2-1,TGTGCCAGCTCAACCTCTCTGCCACAGGGTGAGACCTACAATGAGCAGTTCTTC,CASSTSLPQGETYNEQFF
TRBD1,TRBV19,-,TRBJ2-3,TGTGCCAGTAGCCCTACAGGGGTAACGCAGTATTTT,CASSPTGVTQYF
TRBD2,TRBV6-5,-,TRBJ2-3,TGTGCCAGCAGTTCGATAGCGGGAGTCCCAGATACGCAGTATTTT,CASSSIAGVPDTQYF
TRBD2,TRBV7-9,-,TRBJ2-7,TGTGCCAGCAGCGGGACTAGCGGGAGTTACGAGCAGTACTTC,CASSGTSGSYEQYF
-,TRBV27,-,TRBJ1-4,TGTGCCAGCAGTTCCCATGCAACTAATGAAAAACTGTTTTTT,CASSSHATNEKLFF
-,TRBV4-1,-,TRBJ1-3,TGCGCCAGCAGCCAAGTCTCCGGAAGGACCGAGCTCGGGGGAAACACCATATATTTT,CASSQVSGRTELGGNTIYF
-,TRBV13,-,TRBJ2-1,TGTGCCAGCACCATTACCCAAGGCGGGATAATCAATGAGCAGTTCTTC,CASTITQGGIINEQFF
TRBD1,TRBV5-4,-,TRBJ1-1,TGTGCCAGCAGCACCGGGACAGGGGCATCTGAAGCTTTCTTT,CASSTGTGASEAFF
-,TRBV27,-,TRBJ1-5,TGTGCCAGCAGTTTGGCAGGAATCAATCAGCCCCAGCATTTT,CASSLAGINQPQHF
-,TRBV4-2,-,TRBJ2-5,TGTGCCAGCAGCCAGCTGGGGGGCGAGACCCAGTACTTC,CASSQLGGETQYF
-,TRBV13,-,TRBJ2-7,TGTGCCAGCAGCTTAGGGGCGCTGGACGAGCAGTACTTC,CASSLGALDEQYF
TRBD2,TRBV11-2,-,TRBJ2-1,TGTGCCAGCAGCTTATGGACTAGCGGAAATGAGCAGTTCTTC,CASSLWTSGNEQFF
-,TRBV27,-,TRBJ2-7,TGTGCCAGCAGTTCCGGGGCAGGGTATACCTACGAGCAGTACTTC,CASSSGAGYTYEQYF
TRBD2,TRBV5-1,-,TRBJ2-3,TGCGCCAGCAGCTTGGCGGGAGGAGAAGATACGCAGTATTTT,CASSLAGGEDTQYF
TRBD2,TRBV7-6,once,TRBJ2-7,TGTGCCAGCAGCTTTAGACTAGCGGGAGATGAGCAGTACTTC,CASSFRLAGDEQYF
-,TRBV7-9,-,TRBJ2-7,TGTGCCAGCAGCTTAGCGGGGGAGTTGTCCTACGAGCAGTACTTC,CASSLAGELSYEQYF
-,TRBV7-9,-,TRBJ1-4,TGTGCCAGCAGCTCGCCGGACAGCGAAAAACTGTTTTTT,CASSSPDSEKLFF
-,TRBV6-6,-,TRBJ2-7,TGTGCCAGCTCCGACGGGGTTCTTTCTCACGAGCAGTACTTC,CASSDGVLSHEQYF
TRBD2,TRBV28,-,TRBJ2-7,TGTGCCAGCAGTACCGGCCGACTAGCGGGAGTGAGTAACACCTACGAGCAGTACTTC,CASSTGRLAGVSNTYEQYF
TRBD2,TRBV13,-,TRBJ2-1,TGTGCCAGCAGAATTGGGACTAGCGGGATTTGGGTTGAGCAGTTCTTC,CASRIGTSGIWVEQFF
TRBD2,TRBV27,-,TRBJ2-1,TGTGCCATATCAAGCCGCACTAGCGAATCCCTGAATGAGCAGTTCTTC,CAISSRTSESLNEQFF
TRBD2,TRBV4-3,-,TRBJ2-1,TGCGCCAGCAGCCAAGATAGGACTAGCGACAATGAGCAGTTCTTC,CASSQDRTSDNEQFF
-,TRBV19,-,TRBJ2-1,TGTGCCAGTAGTATAGCCTACAATGAGCAGTTCTTC,CASSIAYNEQFF